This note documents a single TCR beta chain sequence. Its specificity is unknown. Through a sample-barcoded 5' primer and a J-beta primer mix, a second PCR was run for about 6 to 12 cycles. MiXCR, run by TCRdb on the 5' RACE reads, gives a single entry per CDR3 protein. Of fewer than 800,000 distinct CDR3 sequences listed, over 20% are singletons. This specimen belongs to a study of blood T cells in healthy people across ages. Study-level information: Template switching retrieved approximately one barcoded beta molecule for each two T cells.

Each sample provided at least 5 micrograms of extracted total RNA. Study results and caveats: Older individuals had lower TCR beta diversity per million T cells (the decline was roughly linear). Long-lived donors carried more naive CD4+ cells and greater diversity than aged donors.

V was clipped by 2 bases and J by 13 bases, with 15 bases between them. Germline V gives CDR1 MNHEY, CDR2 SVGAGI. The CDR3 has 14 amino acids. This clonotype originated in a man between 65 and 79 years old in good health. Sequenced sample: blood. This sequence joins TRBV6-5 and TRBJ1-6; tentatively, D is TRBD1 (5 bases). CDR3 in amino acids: CASSYAGPLYPLHF. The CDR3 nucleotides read TGTGCCAGCAGTTACGCGGGGCCCCTTTATCCCCTCCACTTT.